This TCR beta chain was sequenced during a study of regulatory T cells in long-lasting Graves disease (dated by TCRdb to the early 2020s). Some background on the complete study: Persistent Graves' disease was defined as antithyroid drug treatment for over 5 years with persistently positive TSH receptor autoantibodies. Persistent Graves' disease patients were compared with newly diagnosed Graves' disease patients by peripheral blood TCR sequencing and RNA sequencing. The study was conducted in China and was registered as a clinical trial. TCR sequencing covered about 13 persistent and 20 or so newly diagnosed Graves' disease patients, some 33 samples in total. Antithyroid drugs had been taken for 10 to 13 years on average by persistent Graves' disease patients in the clinical cohort.

Here V drops 4 bases and J drops 1 base, and the junction holds 6 bases not matched to any gene. Measured from the cysteine to the phenylalanine, the CDR3 is 16 residues long. Of the read, only the CDR3 DNA is kept; its 48 bases are in frame from base 1. CDR1 SGDLS and CDR2 YYNGEE are derived from the germline V gene. The meaning of the sample's time point label: persistent/refractory GD, antithyroid drugs over 5 years with positive TRAb. For both TCR sequencing and RNA sequencing, RNA was extracted from PBMCs in TRIzol. Graves' disease was diagnosed according to American Thyroid Association guidelines. Recruitment of patients was carried out at an endocrinology department in Xi'an, China. From each patient, 7.5 to 10 milliliters of peripheral blood was collected into an EDTA anticoagulant tube. Ficoll Paque Plus density gradient separation was used to isolate PBMCs, and no additional T cell sorting was done. An Agilent 2100 Bioanalyzer and agarose gel were used to check RNA quality, while a NanoDrop 2000 measured RNA concentration.

A word on this clonotype: The specificity of this receptor is unknown. No qualities accompany the bases; no much larger clone lies one base away.

Overall results and qualifications from the work: Patients with persistent disease shared more public clonotypes (fewer than 3,000) than newly diagnosed patients did (about 1,000). Lower TCR Shannon entropy and fewer highly expanded clones were observed in persistent Graves' disease patients than in newly diagnosed patients, which suggested clonal expansion. As a limitation, the authors acknowledged that the small sample size may reduce accuracy. Sequencing and analysis were limited to the TCR beta chain. TRBV28, TRBJ1-2 and TRBJ2-5 were preferentially used in persistent disease, while TRBV20-1 and TRBJ2-1 were favored in newly diagnosed disease. Peripheral blood alone was examined, since thyroid tissue, which constituted the primary lesion, could not be accessed.

The library was generated by multiplex PCR. Sequencer: Illumina HiSeq 4000. CDR3 regions were amplified by Arm-PCR with iRepertoire HTBI primers to construct TCR beta libraries. Before sequencing, the PCR products went through gel purification. The authors' analysis ran thus. Gene usage analysis of CDR3 amino acid clonotypes relied on the roughly 60 TRBV and fewer than 15 TRBJ segments identified across samples. COPE and FqMerger were used to merge the filtered high-quality paired reads into contigs. Contigs were aligned with BLAST to IMGT TRBV, TRBD and TRBJ reference genes, and CDR3 was defined per IMGT. Clonotypes above 0.1% frequency were classified as highly expanded clones. Repertoire diversity was measured by Shannon entropy, and V-J evenness by the Gini coefficient. A clonotype was considered public if more than one individual shared it. TCRdb took the public reads, trimmed them with fastp at Q25, ran MiXCR for clone calling and kept in-frame beta chains. Rows with a matching CDR3 protein are joined into one entry that keeps the most common DNA and genes. In this record, the V and J calls reflect TCRdb's handling and not the investigators' own analysis. In all, the sample holds 360,000 or so distinct CDR3 sequences, and approximately 25% of those were seen once. The ten largest clones capture approximately 28% of the sample.

The sequence is built from TRBV9 and TRBJ2-3; 10 bases in between match TRBD2. This receptor was obtained from a woman in her forties with Graves disease. Donor details come from another sample of the same person, matched by shared clones. The sample here was peripheral blood mononuclear cells (PBMCs), taken when the disease was refractory, from a patient treated with antithyroid drugs. The nucleotides read TGTGCCAGCAGCCCGGCGGGGACTAGCGGCACAGATACGCAGTATTTT. The resulting protein is CASSPAGTSGTDTQYF.